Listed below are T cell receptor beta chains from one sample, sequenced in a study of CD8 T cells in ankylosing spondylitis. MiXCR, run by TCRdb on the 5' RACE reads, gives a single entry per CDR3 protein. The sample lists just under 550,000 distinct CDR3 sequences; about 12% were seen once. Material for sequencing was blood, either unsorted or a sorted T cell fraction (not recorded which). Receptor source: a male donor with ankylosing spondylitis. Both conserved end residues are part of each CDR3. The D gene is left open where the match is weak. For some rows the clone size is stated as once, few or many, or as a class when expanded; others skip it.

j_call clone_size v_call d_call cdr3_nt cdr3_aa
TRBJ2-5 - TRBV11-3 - TGTGCCAGCAGCCCGAACTATGTGGGGGAACAGACCCAGTACTTC CASSPNYVGEQTQYF
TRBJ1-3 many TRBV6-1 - TGTGCCAGCAGACCCCGACCGGGGGCGAGAGGAAACACCATATATTTT CASRPRPGARGNTIYF
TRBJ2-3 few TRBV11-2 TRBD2 TGTGCCAGCAGCTTGGGCCTAGCGGGCCCTAGCACAGATACGCAGTATTTT CASSLGLAGPSTDTQYF
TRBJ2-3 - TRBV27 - TGTGCCAGCAGTTACAGGGAGGCAGATACGCAGTATTTT CASSYREADTQYF
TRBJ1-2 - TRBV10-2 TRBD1 TGCGCCAGCAGTGAGTCCACAGGGGCCGGGGGCTACACCTTC CASSESTGAGGYTF
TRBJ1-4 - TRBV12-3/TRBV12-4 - TGTGCCAGCAGTTTGGGTTACAGAGGGGGACCAACTAATGAAAAACTGTTTTTT CASSLGYRGGPTNEKLFF
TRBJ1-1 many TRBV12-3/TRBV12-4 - TGTGCCAGCAGTTACGGACCGGAAGCTTTCTTT CASSYGPEAFF
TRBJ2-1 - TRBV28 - TGTGCCAGCAGCCCAGGGCCGTGGCAGCCGGACTACAATGAGCAGTTCTTC CASSPGPWQPDYNEQFF
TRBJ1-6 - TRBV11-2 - TGTGCCAGCAGCCCGCCTCCCAGGGGCGTCCAAAGCGGGTCCGGATTCCCCCTCCACTTT CASSPPPRGVQSGSGFPLHF
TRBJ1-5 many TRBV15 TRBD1 TGTGCCACCAGCAGCTCAGGGGGAGGGTATCAGCCCCAGCATTTT CATSSSGGGYQPQHF
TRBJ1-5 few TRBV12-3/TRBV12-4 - TGTGCCAGCAGTTTCGTTCCGGGAGTTCAGCCCCAGCATTTT CASSFVPGVQPQHF
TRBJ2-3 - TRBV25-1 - TGTGCCAGCAGTGAATCTGGGCGGTCGGGCACAGATACGCAGTATTTT CASSESGRSGTDTQYF
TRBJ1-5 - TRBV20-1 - TGCAGTGCTAGACGGGGAAGGGATCAGCCCCAGCATTTT CSARRGRDQPQHF
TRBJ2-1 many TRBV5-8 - TGTGCCAGCAGCTTTAGACAGCATGGGGATGAGCAGTTCTTC CASSFRQHGDEQFF
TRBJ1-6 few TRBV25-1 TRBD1 TGTGCCAGCAGGGCCCCGGGACAGAATTCACCCCTCCACTTT CASRAPGQNSPLHF
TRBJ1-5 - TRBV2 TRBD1 TGTGCCAGCAGCTCACAGGGGGACAATCAGCCCCAGCATTTT CASSSQGDNQPQHF
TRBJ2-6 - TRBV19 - TGTGCCAGTAGCCCCCGGGGTCCGACAGGAGACTCTGGGGCCAACGTCCTGACTTTC CASSPRGPTGDSGANVLTF
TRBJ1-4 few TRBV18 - TGTGCCAGCTCACCAAATCAGGATGAAAAACTGTTTTTT CASSPNQDEKLFF
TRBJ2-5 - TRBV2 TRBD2 TGTGCCAGCAGTGTTGTAGCGGGAGGCGTGAAGTACTTC CASSVVAGGVKYF
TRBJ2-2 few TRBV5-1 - TGCGCCAGCAGCCCTGGACATAAGTACACCGGGGAGCTGTTTTTT CASSPGHKYTGELFF
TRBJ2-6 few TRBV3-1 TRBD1 TGTGCCAGCAGCAACCGGGACAGTAGACATCAAAGCTCTGGGGCCAACGTCCTGACTTTC CASSNRDSRHQSSGANVLTF
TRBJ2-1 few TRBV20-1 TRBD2 TGCAGTGGTTGGAGACTAGCGGGAGCTAATGAGCAGTTCTTC CSGWRLAGANEQFF
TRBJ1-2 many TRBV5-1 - TGCGCCAGCAGCTTGGTTGGCTACACCTTC CASSLVGYTF
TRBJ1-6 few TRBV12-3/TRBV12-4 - TGTGCCAGCAGTTTCGGAGGGGGACTAAATTCACCCCTCCACTTT CASSFGGGLNSPLHF
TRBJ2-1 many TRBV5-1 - TGCGCCAGCTTCCCGACCGGGACGCTTAACAATGAGCAGTTCTTC CASFPTGTLNNEQFF
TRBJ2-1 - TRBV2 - TGTGCCAGCAGTGAATTGGTGCTTAGCAATGAGCAGTTCTTC CASSELVLSNEQFF
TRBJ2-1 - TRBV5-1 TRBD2 TGCGCCAGCAGAGGGAGCGGGAGTCCCGGCGATGAGCAGTTCTTC CASRGSGSPGDEQFF
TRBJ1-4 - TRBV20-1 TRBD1 TGCAGTGCTCAGGGACAGGGTTCAAGGGAGGCTAATGAAAAACTGTTTTTT CSAQGQGSREANEKLFF
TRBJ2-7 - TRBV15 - TGTGCCACCAGCAGAGTTCGGATACACCTCTACGAGCAGTACTTC CATSRVRIHLYEQYF
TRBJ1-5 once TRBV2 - TGTGCCAGCAATCTCCGGGACTTCAATCAGCCCCAGCATTTT CASNLRDFNQPQHF
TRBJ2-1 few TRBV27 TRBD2 TGTGCCAGCAGTTTTGAGGCTAGCGGGAGACCAGGCAGATACAATGAGCAGTTCTTC CASSFEASGRPGRYNEQFF
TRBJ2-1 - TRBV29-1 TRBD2 TGCAGCGCCCAGACGGGGGGGGTATGGAATGAGCAGTTCTTC CSAQTGGVWNEQFF
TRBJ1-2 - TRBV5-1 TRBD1 TGCGCCAGCAGCGATCGGGACAGGTCGGACTATGGCTACACCTTC CASSDRDRSDYGYTF
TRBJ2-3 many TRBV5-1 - TGCGCCAGCAGCGCCGAACCCTCGGGAACGACAGATACGCAGTATTTT CASSAEPSGTTDTQYF
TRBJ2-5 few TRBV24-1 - TGTGCCACCAGTAGACCTGGGGAGACCCAGTACTTC CATSRPGETQYF
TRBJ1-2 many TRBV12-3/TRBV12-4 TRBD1 TGTGCCAGCAGTTTTAACAGGGGTGATGGCTACACCTTC CASSFNRGDGYTF
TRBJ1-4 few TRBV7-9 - TGTGCCAGCAGCCGGGGGGCGGAGAATGAAAAACTGTTTTTT CASSRGAENEKLFF
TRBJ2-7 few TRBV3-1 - TGTGCCAGCACAGGGCCTTACGAGCAGTACTTC CASTGPYEQYF
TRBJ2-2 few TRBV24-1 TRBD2 TGTGCCACCAGTGAGCCCGGACTAGCGGGCAACGGGGAGCTGTTTTTT CATSEPGLAGNGELFF
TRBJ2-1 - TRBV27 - TGTGCCAGCAGTTCTCATTCCAGGGTTAGTGAGCAGTTCTTC CASSSHSRVSEQFF
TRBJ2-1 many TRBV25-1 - TGTGCCAGCAGTCCCCCTTACGGGGATTACAATGAGCAGTTCTTC CASSPPYGDYNEQFF
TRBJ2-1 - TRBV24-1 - TGTGCCACCAGTGATTTGGAGACTCCGCGGAATGAGCAGTTCTTC CATSDLETPRNEQFF
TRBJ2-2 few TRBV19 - TGTGCCAGTAGTCCCCGGCGGGTAGCGGACACCGGGGAGCTGTTTTTT CASSPRRVADTGELFF
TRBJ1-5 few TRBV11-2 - TGTGCCAGCAGCCCGGGGGGGTATTATCAGCCCCAGCATTTT CASSPGGYYQPQHF
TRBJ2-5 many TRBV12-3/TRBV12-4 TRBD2 TGTGCCAGCACCTTAGCGGGAGGGTACCAAGAGACCCAGTACTTC CASTLAGGYQETQYF
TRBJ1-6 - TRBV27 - TGTGCCAGCGGCTGGGGGACTGTTTCACCCCTCCACTTT CASGWGTVSPLHF
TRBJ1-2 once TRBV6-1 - TGTGCCAGCATCCGGAGGGGCATCTATGGCTACACCTTC CASIRRGIYGYTF
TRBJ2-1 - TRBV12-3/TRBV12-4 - TGTGCCAGCAGCCCCACCAGCTCGGGGCAGTTCTTC CASSPTSSGQFF
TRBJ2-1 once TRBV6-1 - TGTGCCAGCAGTGGCATAGCTAACCATGAGCAGTTCTTC CASSGIANHEQFF